This T cell receptor (beta chain) stems from a study of shared T cell receptors in the human thymus. This CDR3 is built from 18 residues. Trimming removed 2 bases from V and 2 bases from J; junction bases left unmatched: 14. Germline CDR1 and CDR2: MNHEY and SMNVEV (reference sequence). Measured with immunoSEQ multiplex PCR; TCRdb has only the in-frame clones, and not every one. The sample shows hundreds of thousands of clones, 88% of them seen only once. In addition, the sample was reused for a study of human thymus T cells. From that report: Corrective surgery for congenital heart defects was being performed on the healthy Finnish infants who were the donors. Resections that were taken during corrective heart surgery supplied the thymus tissue. The authors found apparently biased V and J gene usage in thymic and blood repertoires.

The material sequenced was thymocytes. This receptor was identified in a boy in the first two years of life with a congenital heart defect. The V and J genes are TRBV27 and TRBJ2-7; 8 bases match TRBD2. The CDR3 is CASSLIVGAGGRPYEQYF. The CDR3 region has the DNA TGTGCCAGCAGTTTAATTGTCGGTGCGGGGGGCCGTCCCTACGAGCAGTACTTC.